This T cell receptor (beta chain) was sequenced during a study of Ad26.COV2.S vaccination and SARS-CoV-2 variants (TCRdb year 2021). Concerning the study at large: Donors in the vaccine arm were drawn from COV1001, a phase I-IIa trial of Ad26.COV2.S in healthy adults that was multicentre, randomized, double-blind and placebo-controlled. Ad26.COV2.S was administered intramuscularly at 5 x 10^10 or 1 x 10^11 viral particles, either as a single shot or as two shots given 56 days apart. Trial participants were randomized into five groups of five, in which low-dose or high-dose Ad26.COV2.S was given once or twice, or placebo was given on both occasions. TCRbeta repertoire sequencing served as the tool for gauging how specific and how broad the SARS-CoV-2-reactive T cell receptors were following Ad26.COV2.S vaccination. The TCR-sequenced set comprised about 32 samples: around 20 Ad26.COV2.S vaccine recipients, 5 placebo recipients and 8 SARS-CoV-2 convalescent individuals. Investigators did not know the trial group allocation while performing experiments and assessing outcomes. What the study reported, not specific to this receptor: Substantial breadth of spike-specific CD8+ and CD4+ T cell responses was reported after vaccination. The authors noted that the TCR breadth and depth analyses may have underestimated total T cell responses. Compared with placebo recipients, Ad26.COV2.S recipients showed higher spike-specific TCR breadth (P = 0.0014). Vaccine and placebo recipients had comparable non-spike TCR breadth, which fits with the vaccine containing only spike. The study was not powered to compare responses between vaccine doses or regimens.

The meaning of the sample's treatment or condition label: around 19 received Ad26.COV2.S at low or high dose, single or two shots; several received placebo; per-sample allocation not given. For vaccine and placebo recipients, repertoires were sequenced using samples collected on day 63 after the first injection. In Cohort 1b, fewer than 30 adults aged 18-55 years were enrolled at a single site in Boston, USA, between 29 July and 7 August 2020. Ad26.COV2.S consisted of a replication-incompetent adenovirus type 26 vector by which a prefusion-stabilized SARS-CoV-2 spike protein from the original Wuhan strain was expressed. From its cysteine to its phenylalanine, the CDR3 spans 12 amino acids. The retained sequence is limited to the CDR3, 36 bases, with the frame set at the first base. The junction shows trimming of 6 bases on V and 7 bases on J, plus 12 bases between the germline ends. Via the germline V gene, CDR1 is MDHEN and CDR2 SYDVKM.

The immunoSEQ Assay was the method used to sequence TCRbeta CDR3 regions. After extraction, genomic DNA underwent amplification by bias-controlled multiplex PCR, followed by high-throughput sequencing. From the authors' description of their analysis: Collapsing and filtering of sequences were performed to quantify the absolute abundance of each unique TCRbeta CDR3 region. T cell fraction was estimated by normalization of TCRbeta template counts to usable DNA, with usable DNA being measured through amplification of reference genes present in all nucleated cells. Repertoire TCRs were annotated as SARS-CoV-2-specific by exact matching of V gene, CDR3 amino acid sequence and J gene to a known reactive TCR set. The reference SARS-CoV-2 TCR set came from MIRA and was filtered for enrichment in COVID-19-positive ImmuneCODE repertoires, removing public or cross-reactive TCRs. Using the MIRA antigens, annotated TCRs were further analysed by specific ORF or by position within an ORF. Depth was the summed frequency of annotated unique rearrangements, while breadth was defined as annotated unique rearrangements over total unique productive rearrangements. TCR breadth was compared between groups using two-sided Wilcoxon rank-sum tests. TCRdb holds this immuneACCESS table with in-frame rearrangements only. Some clones are missing; in checked studies, unresolved V genes explain under half, and the rest has no known cause. D and trimming come from the DNA, and the V and J calls and clone size come from that table. This sample is represented by approximately 480,000 clones; 87% of them were singletons. The ten largest clonotypes hold 13% of the sample.

As for this clone: Its antigen has not been determined. No base quality values were provided; no much bigger clone lies one nucleotide off.

The sequenced sample was peripheral blood, obtained in a trial of Ad26.COV2.S vaccine versus placebo. The rearranged segments are TRBV28 and TRBJ1-1; TRBD1 might be the D gene, on 6 matching bases. The receptor comes from a person aged 18 to 59 who received the Ad26.COV2.S COVID-19 vaccine or a placebo. The base sequence is TGTGCCAGCAGGTCACAACAGGGTGAAGCTTTCTTT. Translated, this gives CASRSQQGEAFF.